The 5 T cell receptor beta chains in this list originate from one sample, sequenced in a study of blood T cells in healthy people across ages. PCR was performed a second time for 7 to 11 cycles using a sample-barcoded 5' primer and a J-beta primer mix. Each CDR3 protein is one row after TCRdb ran MiXCR on the 5' RACE reads. This sample has about 590,000 distinct CDR3 sequences, with under 30% found just once. The source material was blood. The origin of the receptors is an elderly woman in good health.

Comment on this clonotype: A much larger clone lies one base from this, so it may be a read error. The V and J genes are TRBV27 and TRBJ2-1, with 10 nucleotides matching TRBD2. The CDR3 totals 23 residues. V dropped 3 bases and J dropped 1; count of bases not matched to a gene: 24. The germline V gene has CDR1 MNHEY and CDR2 SMNVEV (reference sequence). CDR3 sequence (DNA): TGTGCCAGCAGTTTCCCCTATACGAATGGAGTCATAGCGGGGGGCGGGTCCTACAATGAGCAGTTCTTC. This encodes CASSFPYTNGVIAGGGSYNEQFF.

Notes on this clonotype: Since a much larger clone is just one base distant, this may be a read error. V usage is TRBV6-2 or TRBV6-3 and J usage is TRBJ2-1, with a tentative D call TRBD2 (5 bases). Germline assignment: CDR1 MNHEY and CDR2 SVGEGT. The germline V and J ends were trimmed by 5 bases and 9 bases, with 8 bases remaining between them. The CDR3 is 11 residues long. The CDR3 sequence: CASSRRLEQFF. CDR3 in DNA: TGTGCCAGCAGTAGGAGGCTTGAGCAGTTCTTC.

To note about this clonotype: At one of its ends the junction is not consistent with the germline gene, which may arise from a read error. This chain uses TRBV5-1 with TRBJ2-1, with D tentatively TRBD2 (6 bases). Germline V CDR1 and CDR2: SGHRS, YFSETQ. This CDR3 has 15 residues. The CDR3 is CASRTGGRAYNERFF. The CDR3 coding sequence is TGCGCCAGCAGAACCGGGGGACGGGCCTACAATGAGCGGTTCTTC.

The sample holds a few counts of this clonotype. The gene calls are TRBV5-1 and TRBJ2-2, with D perhaps matching TRBD2 (5 bases). The V gene's germline CDR1 is SGHRS and CDR2 YFSETQ. The V and J ends lost 0 bases and 0 bases respectively, with 9 bases between them. The CDR3 has 16 amino acids. The CDR3 sequence: CASSLGGLANTGELFF. The CDR3 DNA reads as TGCGCCAGCAGCTTGGGCGGACTCGCGAACACCGGGGAGCTGTTTTTT. The full variable domain, in which reference TRBV5-1 and TRBJ2-2 provide the parts outside the CDR3, is KAGVTQTPRYLIKTRGQQVTLSCSPISGHRSVSWYQQTPGQGLQFLFEYFSETQRNKGNFPGRFSGRQFSNSRSEMNVSTLELGDSALYLCASSLGGLANTGELFFGEGSRLTVL.

This clonotype was counted only a few times. J is TRBJ2-1 and V is TRBV28; TRBD1 aligns across 7 bases. The CDR3 covers 16 residues. The V segment lost 2 bases and the J segment 6 bases; nucleotides outside the gene matches: 10. The V gene's germline CDR1 is MDHEN and CDR2 SYDVKM. The CDR3 here is CASSLPTGKSGNEQFF. The CDR3 bases are TGTGCCAGCAGTTTACCGACAGGGAAGAGTGGCAATGAGCAGTTCTTC.